These 8 T cell receptor beta chains came from one sample sequenced in a study of shared clonotypes between healthy human individuals. The repertoire was sequenced with immunoSEQ multiplex PCR; TCRdb's copy has only in-frame clones and lacks some. Of 2.3 million or so clones listed, just over 90% are singletons. The sample consisted of naive CD4+ T cells from PBMCs. Described subset: CD45RA+ positively selected. Receptor source: a man in his late teens or twenties in good health. Some clones in this sample may be carry-over from other donors' samples.

The CDR3 coding sequence is TGTGCCAGCAGTTTAAGCGGGACAGGAGGGGAAAAACTGTTTTTT. Translating it yields CASSLSGTGGEKLFF. V usage is TRBV6-6 and J usage is TRBJ1-4, with 8 bases identical to TRBD1. Germline trimming cut 4 bases from V and 8 bases from J; bases unmatched to any gene: 9. The CDR3 runs to 15 residues. Looked up from germline, CDR1 is MNHNY and CDR2 is SVGAGI (reference sequence).

The rearrangement links TRBV28 to TRBJ2-1; 12 bases are a match to TRBD2. The J segment lost 6 bases and the V segment lost 4 bases, leaving 19 bases of the junction unmatched. Germline V lookup: CDR1 MDHEN, CDR2 SYDVKM. The CDR3 sequence is 20 residues long. The CDR3 region has the DNA TGTGCCAGCAGTTCCCTGACTAGCGGGAGATCGTTTGGTTTAAGCAATGAGCAGTTCTTC. Its protein is CASSSLTSGRSFGLSNEQFF.

V gene TRBV15 combines with J gene TRBJ1-1, with D hard to call. The CDR3 is made up of 16 amino acids. The germline gives CDR1 LNHNV, CDR2 YYDKDF (reference sequence). Trimming pared 3 bases from V and 6 bases from J, leaving 20 bases between. CDR3 DNA sequence: TGTGCCACCAGCAGGATCCGCGGAGGGCCGAGAGCTGAAGCTTTCTTT. Its translation is CATSRIRGGPRAEAFF.

The chain is built from TRBV5-1 and TRBJ2-2; 8 bases match TRBD1. The ends lost 0 bases at V and 7 bases at J; junction bases unmatched: 8. The CDR3 contains 16 residues. Per germline, CDR1 SGHRS and CDR2 YFSETQ. CDR3: CASSLASGQDIGELFF. The CDR3 DNA follows: TGCGCCAGCAGCTTGGCGTCGGGACAGGACATCGGGGAGCTGTTTTTT.

The J gene is TRBJ1-1, the V gene TRBV6-1; 7 bases line up with TRBD1. V shed 5 bases, J shed 0 bases, and the junction held 6 bases outside the gene matches. The CDR3 is 15 residues long. Germline CDR1 and CDR2: MNHNS and SASEGT. CDR3 nucleotides: TGTGCCAGCAGTAGACAGGGAACGTTGAACACTGAAGCTTTCTTT. Residues: CASSRQGTLNTEAFF.

V gene TRBV27 combines with J gene TRBJ1-5; TRBD1 might be the D (5 bases). With 3 bases removed from V and 7 bases from J, the gap between germline ends came to 13 bases. This CDR3 has 14 residues. Germline-derived CDR1 and CDR2 are MNHEY and SMNVEV (reference sequence). The CDR3 coding sequence is TGTGCCAGCAGTTTTTGGGGTCAGGGACAGCCCCAGCATTTT. Residues: CASSFWGQGQPQHF.

As for this clone: The conserved phenylalanine or tryptophan is not found at the CDR3 terminus, so this likely reflects a read error. No DNA is shown, since the ends of the CDR3 on it are uncertain; the CDR3 is the one TCRdb lists. The chain links TRBV6-1 to TRBJ1-5; the D call of TRBD1 is as the table states it, not checked on the DNA. The CDR3 spans 14 amino acids, including both terminal residues. The V gene's germline CDR1 is MNHNS and CDR2 SASEGT. Here the CDR3 reads CASSEAPDRRGFRC.

The chain couples TRBV6-4 to TRBJ1-2; the match to TRBD1 covers 9 bases. This CDR3 has 14 residues. The germline V gene encodes CDR1 MRHNA and CDR2 SNTAGT. Trimming cost V 6 bases and J 6 bases; bases outside gene matches: 8. The CDR3 sequence is CASSPGQGSHGYTF. CDR3 sequence (DNA): TGTGCCAGCAGCCCGGGACAGGGATCCCATGGCTACACCTTC.